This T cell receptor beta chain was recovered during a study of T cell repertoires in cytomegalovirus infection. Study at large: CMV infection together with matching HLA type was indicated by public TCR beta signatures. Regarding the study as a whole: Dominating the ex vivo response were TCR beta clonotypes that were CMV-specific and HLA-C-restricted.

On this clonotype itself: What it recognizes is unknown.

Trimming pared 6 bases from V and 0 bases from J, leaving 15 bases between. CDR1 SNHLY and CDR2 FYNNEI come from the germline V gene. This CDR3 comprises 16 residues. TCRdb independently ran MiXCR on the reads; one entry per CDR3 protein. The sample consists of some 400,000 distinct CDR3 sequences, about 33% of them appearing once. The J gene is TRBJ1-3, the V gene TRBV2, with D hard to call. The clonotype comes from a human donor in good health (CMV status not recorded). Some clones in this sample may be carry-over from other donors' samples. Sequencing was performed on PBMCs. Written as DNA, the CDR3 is TGTGCCAGCAGCCAGGTTCATGGAGGCTCTGGAAACACCATATATTTT. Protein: CASSQVHGGSGNTIYF.